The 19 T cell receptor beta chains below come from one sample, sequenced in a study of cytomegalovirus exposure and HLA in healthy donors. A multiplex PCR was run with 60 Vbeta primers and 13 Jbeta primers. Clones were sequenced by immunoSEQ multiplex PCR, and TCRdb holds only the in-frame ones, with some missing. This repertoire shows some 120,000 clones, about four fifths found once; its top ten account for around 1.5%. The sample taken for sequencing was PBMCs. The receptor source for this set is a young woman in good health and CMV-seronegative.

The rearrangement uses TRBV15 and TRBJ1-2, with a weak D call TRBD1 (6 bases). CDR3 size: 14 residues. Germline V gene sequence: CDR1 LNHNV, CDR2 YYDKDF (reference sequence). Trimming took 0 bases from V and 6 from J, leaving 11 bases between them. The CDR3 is CATSRDGWGHGYTF. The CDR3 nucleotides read TGTGCCACCAGCAGAGATGGGTGGGGGCATGGCTACACCTTC.

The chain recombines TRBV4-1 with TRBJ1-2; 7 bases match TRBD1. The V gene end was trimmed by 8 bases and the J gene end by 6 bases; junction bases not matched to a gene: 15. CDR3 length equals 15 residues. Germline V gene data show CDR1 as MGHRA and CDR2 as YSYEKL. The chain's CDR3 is CASRSLTGAWNGYTF. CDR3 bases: TGCGCCAGCCGAAGCCTAACAGGGGCATGGAATGGCTACACCTTC.

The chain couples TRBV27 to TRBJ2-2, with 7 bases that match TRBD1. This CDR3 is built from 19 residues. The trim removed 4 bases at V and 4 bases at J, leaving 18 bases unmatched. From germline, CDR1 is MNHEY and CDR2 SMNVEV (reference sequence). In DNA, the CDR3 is TGTGCCAGCAGTTCAAGTACTCCCCCGACAGGGAGTTTCACCGGGGAGCTGTTTTTT. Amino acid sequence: CASSSSTPPTGSFTGELFF.

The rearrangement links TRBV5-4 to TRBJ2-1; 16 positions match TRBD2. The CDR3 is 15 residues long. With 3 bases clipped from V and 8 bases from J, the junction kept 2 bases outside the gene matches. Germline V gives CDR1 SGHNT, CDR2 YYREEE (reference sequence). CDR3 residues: CASSSGLAGGYEQFF. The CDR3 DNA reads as TGTGCCAGCAGCTCGGGACTAGCGGGAGGGTATGAGCAGTTCTTC.

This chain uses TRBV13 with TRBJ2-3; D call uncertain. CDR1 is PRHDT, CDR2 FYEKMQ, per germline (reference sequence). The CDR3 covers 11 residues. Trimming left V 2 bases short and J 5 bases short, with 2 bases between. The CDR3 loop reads CASSLRDTQYF. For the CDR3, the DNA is TGTGCCAGCAGCTTACGAGATACGCAGTATTTT.

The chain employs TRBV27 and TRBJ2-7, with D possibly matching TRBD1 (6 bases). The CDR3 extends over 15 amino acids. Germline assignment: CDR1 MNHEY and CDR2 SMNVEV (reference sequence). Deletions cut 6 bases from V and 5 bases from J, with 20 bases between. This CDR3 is CASSRTGTPWDEQYF. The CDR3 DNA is TGTGCCAGCAGCAGAACCGGGACACCATGGGACGAGCAGTACTTC.

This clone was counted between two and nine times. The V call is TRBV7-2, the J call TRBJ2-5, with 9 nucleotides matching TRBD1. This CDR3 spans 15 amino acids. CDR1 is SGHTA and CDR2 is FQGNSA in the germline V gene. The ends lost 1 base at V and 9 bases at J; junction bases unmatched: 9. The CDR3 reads CASSLGSGQGIAQYF. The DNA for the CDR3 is TGTGCCAGCAGCTTAGGTTCTGGACAGGGGATTGCCCAGTACTTC.

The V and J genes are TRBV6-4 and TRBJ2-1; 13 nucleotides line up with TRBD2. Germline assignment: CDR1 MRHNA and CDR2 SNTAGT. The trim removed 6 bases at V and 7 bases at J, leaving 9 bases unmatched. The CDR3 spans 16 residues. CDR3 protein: CASRTRTSGSWNEQFF. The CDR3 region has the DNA TGTGCCAGCAGAACCCGGACTAGCGGGAGTTGGAATGAGCAGTTCTTC.

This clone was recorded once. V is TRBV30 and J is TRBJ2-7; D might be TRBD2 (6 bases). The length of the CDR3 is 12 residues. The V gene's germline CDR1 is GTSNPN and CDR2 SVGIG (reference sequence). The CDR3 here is CALSTGVYEQYF. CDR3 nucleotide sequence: TGTGCGTTAAGTACGGGGGTCTACGAGCAGTACTTC.

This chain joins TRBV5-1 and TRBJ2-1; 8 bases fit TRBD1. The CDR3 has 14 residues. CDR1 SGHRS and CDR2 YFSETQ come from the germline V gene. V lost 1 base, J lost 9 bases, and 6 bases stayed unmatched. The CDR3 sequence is CASSLLAQGVEQFF. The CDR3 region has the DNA TGCGCCAGCAGCTTGTTGGCACAGGGGGTTGAGCAGTTCTTC.

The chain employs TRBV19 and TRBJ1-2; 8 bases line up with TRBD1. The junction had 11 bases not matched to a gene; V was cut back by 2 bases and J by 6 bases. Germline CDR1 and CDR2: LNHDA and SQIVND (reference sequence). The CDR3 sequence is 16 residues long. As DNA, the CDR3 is TGTGCCAGTAGTATACAACAGGGGGGGGTTTTCGATGGCTACACCTTC. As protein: CASSIQQGGVFDGYTF.

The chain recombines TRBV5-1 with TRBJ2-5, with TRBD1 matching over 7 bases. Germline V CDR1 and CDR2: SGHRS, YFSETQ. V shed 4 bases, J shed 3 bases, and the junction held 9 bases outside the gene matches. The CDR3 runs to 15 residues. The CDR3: CASSPGDSNKETQYF. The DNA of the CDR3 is TGCGCCAGCAGCCCCGGGGACAGTAATAAAGAGACCCAGTACTTC.

CDR3 in amino acids: CASSRQTGHYGYTF. The CDR3 region has the DNA TGTGCCAGCAGCCGCCAGACAGGGCACTATGGCTACACCTTC. The J gene is TRBJ1-2, the V gene TRBV6-5; 7 bases agree with TRBD1. Germline CDR1 MNHEY, CDR2 SVGAGI. V lost 6 bases, J lost 3 bases, and 7 bases stayed unmatched. The CDR3 has 14 residues.

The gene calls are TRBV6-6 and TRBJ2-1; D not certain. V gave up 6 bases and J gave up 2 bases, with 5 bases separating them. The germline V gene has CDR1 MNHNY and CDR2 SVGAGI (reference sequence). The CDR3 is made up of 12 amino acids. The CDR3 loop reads CASSATYNEQFF. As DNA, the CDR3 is TGTGCCAGCAGCGCGACCTACAATGAGCAGTTCTTC.

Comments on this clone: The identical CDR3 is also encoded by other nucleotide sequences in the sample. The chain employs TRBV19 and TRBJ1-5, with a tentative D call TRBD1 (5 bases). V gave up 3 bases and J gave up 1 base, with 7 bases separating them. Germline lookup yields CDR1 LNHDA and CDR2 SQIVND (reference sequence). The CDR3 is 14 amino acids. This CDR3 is CASSIGGSNQPQHF. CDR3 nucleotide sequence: TGTGCCAGTAGTATCGGGGGAAGCAATCAGCCCCAGCATTTT.

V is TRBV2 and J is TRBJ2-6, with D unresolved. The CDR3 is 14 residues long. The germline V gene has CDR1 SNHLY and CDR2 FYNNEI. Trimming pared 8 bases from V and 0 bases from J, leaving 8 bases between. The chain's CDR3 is CASAVDSGANVLTF. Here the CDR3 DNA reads TGTGCCAGCGCAGTCGACTCTGGGGCCAACGTCCTGACTTTC.

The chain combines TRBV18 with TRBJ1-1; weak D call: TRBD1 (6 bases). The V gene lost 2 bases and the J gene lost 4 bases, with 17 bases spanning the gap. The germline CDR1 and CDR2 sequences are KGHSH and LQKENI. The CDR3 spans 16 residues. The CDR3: CASSPWQGSTGTEAFF. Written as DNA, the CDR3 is TGTGCCAGCTCACCATGGCAGGGGAGTACGGGCACTGAAGCTTTCTTT.

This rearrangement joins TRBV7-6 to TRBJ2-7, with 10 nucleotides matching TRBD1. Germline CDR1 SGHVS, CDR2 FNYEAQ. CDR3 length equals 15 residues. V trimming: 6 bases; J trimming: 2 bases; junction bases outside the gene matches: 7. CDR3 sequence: CASSPETGGPYEQYF. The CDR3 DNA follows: TGTGCCAGCAGTCCCGAGACAGGGGGCCCCTACGAGCAGTACTTC.

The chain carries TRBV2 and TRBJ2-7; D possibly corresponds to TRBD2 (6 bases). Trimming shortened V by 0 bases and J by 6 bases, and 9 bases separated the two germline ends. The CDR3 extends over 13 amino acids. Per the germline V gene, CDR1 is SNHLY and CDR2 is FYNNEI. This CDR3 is CASSEAVGGEQYF. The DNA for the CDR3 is TGTGCCAGCAGTGAAGCGGTGGGAGGCGAGCAGTACTTC.